The 28 T cell receptor beta chains below all came from one sample that was sequenced in a study of Graves' ophthalmopathy and Graves' hyperthyroidism. TCR beta CDR3 amplification used RNA transcripts. RT-PCR in the first round used HTBI primers; a second-round multiplex PCR followed. MiXCR, run by TCRdb on the multiplex PCR reads, gives a single entry per CDR3 protein. The table shows over a million distinct CDR3 sequences, with about two fifths occurring only once. Sequencing input: peripheral blood or thyroid tissue (not recorded which). The receptor set was obtained from an adult man with Graves' hyperthyroidism.

This clonotype appeared once. J is TRBJ2-5 and V is TRBV7-9; 9 nucleotides line up with TRBD1. CDR1 SEHNR and CDR2 FQNEAQ come from the germline V gene (reference sequence). This CDR3 region has 16 residues. The V and J ends lost 4 bases and 4 bases, in that order; junction bases with no gene match: 10. The CDR3, as DNA: TGTGCCAGCAGCTCCCGGGACAGGGATCGGGGAGAGACCCAGTACTTC. Protein sequence: CASSSRDRDRGETQYF. The complete variable domain, with remaining parts taken from reference TRBV7-9 and TRBJ2-5, reads DTGVSQNPRHKITKRGQNVTFRCDPISEHNRLYWYRQTLGQGPEFLTYFQNEAQLEKSRLLSDRFSAERPKGSFSTLEIQRTEQGDSAMYLCASSSRDRDRGETQYFGPGTRLLVL.

This clonotype was observed many times. J is TRBJ1-4 and V is TRBV19, with D uncertain. This CDR3 spans 13 amino acids. Germline CDR1 and CDR2: LNHDA and SQIVND (reference sequence). V lost 7 bases and J lost 8, with 14 bases in between. Written as DNA, the CDR3 is TGTGCCAGTAAGGTGTCTATGGGCGAAAAACTGTTTTTT. Translating it yields CASKVSMGEKLFF.

This clonotype was seen a few times. The chain joins TRBV7-2 to TRBJ2-5; 8 bases align to TRBD2. The J segment lost 6 bases and the V segment lost 7 bases, leaving 13 bases of the junction unmatched. Germline CDR1 and CDR2: SGHTA and FQGNSA. CDR3 length: 15 residues. CDR3 sequence: CASTSPAGGGQTQYF. The CDR3 nucleotides read TGTGCCAGCACTTCTCCGGCGGGGGGTGGCCAGACCCAGTACTTC.

This sequence joins TRBV12-3 or TRBV12-4 and TRBJ1-5; TRBD1 agrees at 9 bases. With 8 bases clipped from V and 5 bases from J, the junction kept 10 bases outside the gene matches. This CDR3 region has 15 residues. The CDR3 DNA reads TGTGCCAGCTCACCAGAAACAGGGGGCCATCAGCCCCAGCATTTT. Protein: CASSPETGGHQPQHF.

This clonotype has at least ten counts. V and J are TRBV29-1 and TRBJ1-1, with no clear D. The length of the CDR3 is 13 residues. Per germline, CDR1 SQVTM and CDR2 ANQGSEA. The V gene lost 4 bases and the J gene lost 3 bases, with 12 bases spanning the gap. DNA of the CDR3: TGCAGCGTTGGTATGGGTGAGGACACTGAAGCTTTCTTT. Encoded protein: CSVGMGEDTEAFF.

This clonotype was counted ten times or more. The chain carries TRBV7-2 and TRBJ2-5; D might be TRBD2 (6 bases). V lost 0 bases to trimming and J lost 4 bases, with 15 bases between them. Germline-derived CDR1 and CDR2 are SGHTA and FQGNSA. The CDR3 is 16 residues long. The CDR3 loop reads CASSLASPGGLETQYF. The CDR3 DNA follows: TGTGCCAGCAGCTTAGCCAGCCCCGGAGGGCTAGAGACCCAGTACTTC.

J is TRBJ2-7 and V is TRBV29-1; 8 bases map to TRBD2. The V gene's germline CDR1 is SQVTM and CDR2 ANQGSEA. V gave up 4 bases and J gave up 12 bases; unmatched junction bases: 14. This CDR3 has 13 residues. The CDR3 sequence: CSVVTPLASGRYF. DNA for the CDR3: TGCAGCGTTGTGACCCCCCTGGCTAGCGGGCGGTACTTC.

This clonotype has a handful of counts. This chain links TRBV29-1 with TRBJ2-7; 8 positions agree with TRBD1. The CDR3 consists of 15 residues. Germline CDR1 is SQVTM and CDR2 is ANQGSEA. With V trimmed by 4 bases and J by 2 bases, 10 bases remained unmatched. This chain's CDR3 is CSVAPIRGRPYEQYF. The CDR3 DNA sequence: TGCAGCGTTGCTCCTATCAGGGGGCGGCCCTACGAGCAGTACTTC.

The table lists this clonotype with many counts. The chain combines TRBV7-3 with TRBJ2-5; 11 bases match TRBD2. Germline-derived CDR1 and CDR2 are SGHTA and FQGTGA. V dropped 5 bases and J dropped 2; count of bases not matched to a gene: 7. This CDR3 comprises 16 residues. In DNA, the CDR3 is TGTGCCAGCAGCATCACGACTAGCGGGGCACAAGAGACCCAGTACTTC. Encoded protein: CASSITTSGAQETQYF.

This clonotype was seen more than once but under ten times. The chain combines TRBV7-6 with TRBJ1-6; 8 bases align to TRBD1. The germline CDR1 and CDR2 sequences are SGHVS and FNYEAQ. CDR3 size: 15 residues. V shed 6 bases and J 7 bases; nucleotides not matched to a gene: 8. CDR3 loop: CASSQNQGANSPLHF. As DNA, the CDR3 is TGTGCCAGCAGTCAAAACCAGGGGGCGAATTCACCCCTCCACTTT.

This clonotype was counted between two and nine times. The V gene is TRBV19, the J gene TRBJ1-1, with D hard to call. This CDR3 comprises 13 residues. CDR1 and CDR2 (germline): LNHDA, SQIVND (reference sequence). V lost 8 bases and J lost 2, with 12 bases in between. The chain's CDR3 is CASSSVGNTEAFF. The CDR3 coding sequence is TGTGCCAGTTCGTCAGTGGGTAACACTGAAGCTTTCTTT.

The chain recombines TRBV29-1 with TRBJ1-1; D is possibly TRBD1 (6 bases). Germline V gene lookup returns CDR1 SQVTM and CDR2 ANQGSEA. Deletions cut 7 bases from V and 7 bases from J, with 16 bases between. CDR3 length equals 12 residues. The CDR3 here is CSGKMDSREAFF. As DNA, the CDR3 is TGCAGCGGAAAAATGGACAGCCGTGAAGCTTTCTTT.

This clonotype came up many times. This chain links TRBV10-3 with TRBJ1-1; weak D call: TRBD1 (5 bases). Trimming pared 8 bases from V and 2 bases from J, leaving 15 bases between. The germline CDR1 and CDR2 sequences are ENHRY and SYGVKD. This CDR3 is 14 amino acids long. This CDR3 reads CAIESGSPNTEAFF. The DNA of the CDR3 is TGTGCCATCGAATCAGGGTCCCCCAACACTGAAGCTTTCTTT.

The V and J genes are TRBV6-5 and TRBJ2-2; the match to TRBD1 covers 8 bases. Germline lookup yields CDR1 MNHEY and CDR2 SVGAGI. The length of the CDR3 is 16 residues. Trimming removed 5 bases from V and 3 bases from J; junction bases left unmatched: 8. This CDR3 is CASSPSGQVDTGELFF. The CDR3 nucleotides are TGTGCCAGCAGTCCCTCGGGACAGGTAGACACCGGGGAGCTGTTTTTT.

V usage is TRBV10-3 and J usage is TRBJ1-2; the D is unclear. The V end was cut by 6 bases, the J end by 8 bases, with 13 bases between. This CDR3 is built from 12 residues. The germline V gene has CDR1 ENHRY and CDR2 SYGVKD. The CDR3 DNA is TGTGCCATCAGGAAACAGACGCAAGGCTACACCTTC. It specifies CAIRKQTQGYTF.

This chain joins TRBV15 and TRBJ2-7; 12 bases agree with TRBD2. Unmatched junction bases numbered 7, after V lost 3 bases and J lost 4 bases. CDR3 length: 16 residues. Germline V gives CDR1 LNHNV, CDR2 YYDKDF (reference sequence). CDR3 bases: TGTGCCACCAGCAGTTCTAGCGGGGGGGCCGGGTACGAGCAGTACTTC. It translates to CATSSSSGGAGYEQYF.

This clonotype showed up many times. The chain uses TRBV7-9 and TRBJ1-6, with 7 bases aligning to TRBD1. This CDR3 region has 20 residues. Germline V gives CDR1 SEHNR, CDR2 FQNEAQ (reference sequence). Losses at the gene ends were 4 bases for V and 7 bases for J; bases not matched to a gene: 22. The CDR3 loop reads CASSSDPGQPDFSSNSPLHF. Written as DNA, the CDR3 is TGTGCCAGCAGCTCGGACCCGGGACAGCCCGATTTTTCTAGCAATTCACCCCTCCACTTT.

In this sample, this clonotype turned up many times. The V gene is TRBV29-1, the J gene TRBJ2-7; D is perhaps TRBD1 or TRBD2 (5 bases each). The CDR3 loop spans 13 amino acids. CDR1 and CDR2 (germline): SQVTM, ANQGSEA. V was trimmed by 4 bases and J by 3 bases, leaving 13 bases between them. DNA for the CDR3: TGCAGCGTTGGGGACGGGGCATTCTACGAGCAGTACTTC. Its translation: CSVGDGAFYEQYF.

This clonotype was seen more than once but under ten times. The chain employs TRBV7-2 and TRBJ2-7; tentatively, D is TRBD2 (5 bases). The CDR3 sequence is 13 residues long. V gave up 5 bases and J gave up 7 bases, with 15 bases separating them. The germline gives CDR1 SGHTA, CDR2 FQGNSA. The CDR3 is CASSKDGPGEQYF. The CDR3 DNA sequence: TGTGCCAGCAGCAAGGACGGGCCGGGGGAGCAGTACTTC.

The V and J genes are TRBV25-1 and TRBJ2-5; possible D gene TRBD2, 5 bases. The V gene's germline CDR1 is MGHDK and CDR2 SYGVNS. V was cut by 6 bases and J by 2 bases, with 16 bases left in between. The length of the CDR3 is 15 residues. The CDR3, as DNA: TGTGCCAGCAGCCAATCCGGCGGGTATCAAGAGACCCAGTACTTC. Residues: CASSQSGGYQETQYF.

Ten or more counts support this clonotype. This sequence joins TRBV19 and TRBJ1-1, with a tentative D call TRBD1 (5 bases). CDR3 length equals 14 residues. CDR1 LNHDA and CDR2 SQIVND come from the germline V gene (reference sequence). The V end was cut by 5 bases, the J end by 0 bases, with 10 bases between. The CDR3: CASSHDSMNTEAFF. The CDR3 DNA is TGTGCCAGTAGTCACGACAGCATGAACACTGAAGCTTTCTTT.

There are many counts of this clonotype. The chain is built from TRBV7-9 and TRBJ2-7, with a weak D call TRBD1 (5 bases). The V gene's germline CDR1 is SEHNR and CDR2 FQNEAQ (reference sequence). The CDR3 has 11 residues. V was shortened by 1 base and J by 11 bases, with 9 bases between the two germline ends. CDR3 DNA sequence: TGTGCCAGCAGCTTAGGGGGCGCGGAGTACTTC. Translation gives CASSLGGAEYF.

The sample holds many counts of this clonotype. The chain joins TRBV4-2 to TRBJ2-5; D is unclear. V lost 3 bases and J 5 bases, leaving 13 bases between the germline ends. Germline CDR1 is LGHNA and CDR2 is YNFKEQ. The CDR3 loop spans 14 amino acids. CDR3 region: CASSQGMMVETQYF. DNA for the CDR3: TGTGCCAGCAGCCAGGGGATGATGGTTGAGACCCAGTACTTC.

This rearrangement joins TRBV15 to TRBJ2-2; 8 nucleotides align to TRBD1. The CDR3 totals 17 residues. Germline V gives CDR1 LNHNV, CDR2 YYDKDF (reference sequence). J gave up 1 base and V 0 bases, and 4 bases lay outside the gene matches. The CDR3 bases are TGTGCCACCAGCAGAGACAGGGGGACAGGGAACACCGGGGAGCTGTTTTTT. Translation gives CATSRDRGTGNTGELFF.

The chain links TRBV10-3 to TRBJ2-7, with a possible D match to TRBD1 (7 bases). This CDR3 comprises 14 residues. Germline assignment: CDR1 ENHRY and CDR2 SYGVKD. V was clipped by 11 bases and J by 2 bases, with 19 bases between them. CDR3 amino acids: CASKEGDSAYEQYF. CDR3 coding DNA: TGTGCCTCCAAGGAGGGGGACAGCGCCTACGAGCAGTACTTC.

This clonotype appeared many times. The chain has TRBV5-1 and TRBJ2-2, with unresolved D. CDR1 SGHRS and CDR2 YFSETQ come from the germline V gene. V dropped 0 bases and J dropped 6 bases, with 6 bases sitting between them. The CDR3 extends over 13 amino acids. CDR3 region: CASSLGAAGELFF. Written as DNA, the CDR3 is TGCGCCAGCAGCTTGGGGGCGGCCGGGGAGCTGTTTTTT.

This clonotype was counted at least ten times. Here the CDR3 reads CANSRDYGYTF. CDR3 in DNA: TGTGCCAACTCAAGGGACTATGGCTACACCTTC. The V and J genes are TRBV2 and TRBJ1-2, with unresolved D. Germline values: CDR1 SNHLY, CDR2 FYNNEI. The CDR3 spans 11 residues. The V end was cut by 10 bases, the J end by 3 bases, with 9 bases between.

The chain couples TRBV2 to TRBJ2-7; D ambiguous. Germline V gene sequence: CDR1 SNHLY, CDR2 FYNNEI. The CDR3 sequence is 14 residues long. Trimming pared 6 bases from V and 1 base from J, leaving 13 bases between. The CDR3 DNA follows: TGTGCCAGCAGGTCTGTAAGGGATTCCTACGAGCAGTACTTC. Its translation: CASRSVRDSYEQYF.